Presented here are 12 T cell receptor beta chains from one specimen sequenced in a study of cytomegalovirus exposure and HLA in healthy donors. Assay: immunoSEQ multiplex PCR; the TCRdb copy retains only in-frame clones and omits some. The table has 120,000 to 150,000 clones, less than 90% seen once. The sample consisted of PBMCs. The receptors were gathered from a woman aged 18 to 35 in good health and CMV-seropositive.

The chain joins TRBV19 to TRBJ1-3, with a tentative D call TRBD1 (6 bases). The V gene's germline CDR1 is LNHDA and CDR2 SQIVND (reference sequence). This CDR3 comprises 15 residues. Between the trimmed V and J ends, which lost 1 base and 4 bases, there was a span of 11 bases. In DNA, the CDR3 is TGTGCCAGTAGTATAGTCGGGGACAAGGGAAACACCATATATTTT. As protein: CASSIVGDKGNTIYF.

J is TRBJ2-7 and V is TRBV11-3, with D perhaps matching TRBD2 (5 bases). The CDR3 is made up of 18 amino acids. V lost 5 bases and J 1 base, leaving 24 bases between the germline ends. CDR1 is SGHNT, CDR2 YENEEA, per germline. The DNA for the CDR3 is TGTGCCAGCAGCCCACAATTCGATCTCGCGGGCGTGTCCTACGAGCAGTACTTC. Its protein is CASSPQFDLAGVSYEQYF.

This chain uses TRBV27 with TRBJ2-7; no reliable D call. Looked up from germline, CDR1 is MNHEY and CDR2 is SMNVEV (reference sequence). V lost 6 bases to trimming and J lost 0 bases, with 15 bases between them. This CDR3 spans 15 amino acids. The CDR3 loop reads CASRPLSFPSYEQYF. The CDR3 bases are TGTGCCAGCAGACCACTCTCGTTCCCCTCCTACGAGCAGTACTTC.

The CDR3 nucleotides read TGTGCCAGCAGCTTGGGCGGGGTCCAGCCCCAGCATTTT. This translates into CASSLGGVQPQHF. V and J are TRBV5-4 and TRBJ1-5, with unresolved D. The CDR3 is 13 residues long. Germline V gene data show CDR1 as SGHNT and CDR2 as YYREEE (reference sequence). The V end lost 0 bases, the J end lost 7 bases, and 8 bases lay between the germline ends.

The chain carries TRBV6-6 and TRBJ1-4; 7 positions match TRBD1. V shed 5 bases and J 5 bases; nucleotides not matched to a gene: 5. Germline V CDR1 and CDR2: MNHNY, SVGAGI (reference sequence). The CDR3 sequence is 14 residues long. This chain's CDR3 is CASSKGQLNEKLFF. CDR3 nucleotides: TGTGCCAGCAGTAAGGGACAGTTAAATGAAAAACTGTTTTTT.

The chain uses TRBV9 and TRBJ2-1, with D tentatively TRBD2 (5 bases). Trimming left V 3 bases short and J 9 bases short, with 16 bases between. Germline lookup yields CDR1 SGDLS and CDR2 YYNGEE. The CDR3 is made up of 14 amino acids. CDR3 sequence: CASSEDSYDGEQFF. CDR3 DNA sequence: TGTGCCAGCAGCGAGGACTCCTATGACGGTGAGCAGTTCTTC.

The chain has TRBV6-5 and TRBJ2-7; 12 bases line up with TRBD2. Per germline, CDR1 MNHEY and CDR2 SVGAGI. The CDR3 has 15 residues. The J segment lost 0 bases and the V segment lost 4 bases, leaving 1 base of the junction unmatched. This CDR3 is CASSSTSGSSYEQYF. The DNA for the CDR3 is TGTGCCAGCAGTTCGACTAGCGGGAGCTCCTACGAGCAGTACTTC.

This clone appeared once. The chain employs TRBV9 and TRBJ2-6, with 9 bases fitting TRBD1. The ends lost 3 bases at V and 0 bases at J; junction bases unmatched: 10. CDR1 SGDLS and CDR2 YYNGEE come from the germline V gene. The CDR3 is 19 residues long. In nucleotides, the CDR3 is TGTGCCAGCAGCGCCAATCAGGACAGGGGACTCTCTGGGGCCAACGTCCTGACTTTC. Translation: CASSANQDRGLSGANVLTF.

The chain carries TRBV9 and TRBJ2-5, with D perhaps TRBD1 (5 bases). The V gene's germline CDR1 is SGDLS and CDR2 YYNGEE. Trimming stripped 1 base from V and 9 bases from J, with 16 bases between. The CDR3 runs 14 residues. CDR3 residues: CASSVQALKGPQYF. CDR3 coding DNA: TGTGCCAGCAGCGTACAGGCCCTGAAGGGGCCCCAGTACTTC.

The rearrangement uses TRBV9 and TRBJ1-2; D uncertain. Germline CDR1 is SGDLS and CDR2 is YYNGEE. CDR3 size: 12 residues. V was shortened by 4 bases and J by 2 bases, with 6 bases between the two germline ends. The CDR3 sequence: CASSLQNYGYTF. As DNA, the CDR3 is TGTGCCAGCAGCCTCCAGAACTATGGCTACACCTTC.

The chain combines TRBV6-5 with TRBJ2-1, with TRBD1 matching 7 bases. The V gene's germline CDR1 is MNHEY and CDR2 SVGAGI. CDR3 length: 16 residues. With 0 bases clipped from V and 2 bases from J, the junction kept 4 bases outside the gene matches. CDR3 DNA sequence: TGTGCCAGCAGTTACTCTCAGGGGGTCGCCTACAATGAGCAGTTCTTC. Amino acids: CASSYSQGVAYNEQFF.

CDR3 nucleotide sequence: TGTGCCAGCAGCTTAGCAGGACTCGGGACATCGAACTATGGCTACACCTTC. This codes for CASSLAGLGTSNYGYTF. The chain employs TRBV11-1 and TRBJ1-2; weak D call: TRBD1 (6 bases). Germline V CDR1 and CDR2: SGHAT, FQDESV (reference sequence). The CDR3 totals 17 residues. Trimming stripped 0 bases from V and 2 bases from J, with 16 bases between.